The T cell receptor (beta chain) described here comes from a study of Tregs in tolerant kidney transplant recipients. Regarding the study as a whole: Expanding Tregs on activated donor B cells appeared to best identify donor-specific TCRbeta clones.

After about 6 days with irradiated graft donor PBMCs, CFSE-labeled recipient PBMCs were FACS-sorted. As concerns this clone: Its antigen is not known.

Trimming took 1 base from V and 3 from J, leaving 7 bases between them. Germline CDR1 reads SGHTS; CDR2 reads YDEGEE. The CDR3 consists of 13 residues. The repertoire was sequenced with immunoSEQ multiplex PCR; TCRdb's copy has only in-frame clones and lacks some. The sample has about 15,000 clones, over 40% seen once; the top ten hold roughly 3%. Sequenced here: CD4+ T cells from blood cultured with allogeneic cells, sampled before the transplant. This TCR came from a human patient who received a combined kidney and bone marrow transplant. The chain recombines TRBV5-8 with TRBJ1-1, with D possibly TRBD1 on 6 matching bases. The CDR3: CASSLNRDTEAFF. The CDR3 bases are TGTGCCAGCAGCTTGAACAGGGACACTGAAGCTTTCTTT.